These 2 T cell receptor beta chains were all obtained from the same sample, sequenced in a study of blood T cell repertoires in COVID-19 (dated by TCRdb to 2019 to 2021). Library preparation employed the immunoSEQ multiplex PCR assay. TCRdb obtained this table from immuneACCESS and retained in-frame rearrangements with V and J assigned. These tables miss some clones; where compared with another copy, unresolved V genes account for less than half of the shortfall, and the remainder is unexplained. In all, the sample holds 150,000 to 200,000 clones, and approximately 91% of those were seen once. The biggest ten clones account for roughly 6.7% of the sample. Sequenced sample: peripheral blood. These receptors came from a man aged 35 to 55 with acute or convalescent COVID-19.

The chain carries TRBV28 and TRBJ1-2; D might be TRBD1 (6 bases). Germline V gives CDR1 MDHEN, CDR2 SYDVKM. V lost 5 bases and J lost 9, with 10 bases in between. CDR3 size: 11 residues. DNA of the CDR3: TGTGCCAGCAGTACCCAGGGGAGCTACACCTTC. Its protein product is CASSTQGSYTF.

This clone was picked up one time. The chain joins TRBV5-3 to TRBJ1-5; D is undetermined. TRBV5-3 counts as an open reading frame of uncertain function. CDR3 length equals 15 residues. Between the trimmed V and J ends, which lost 10 bases and 2 bases, there was a span of 19 bases. The CDR3 DNA reads as TGTGCCCGCCCGGGAGGGCGAGGCGGCAATCAGCCCCAGCATTTT. Protein sequence: CARPGGRGGNQPQHF.